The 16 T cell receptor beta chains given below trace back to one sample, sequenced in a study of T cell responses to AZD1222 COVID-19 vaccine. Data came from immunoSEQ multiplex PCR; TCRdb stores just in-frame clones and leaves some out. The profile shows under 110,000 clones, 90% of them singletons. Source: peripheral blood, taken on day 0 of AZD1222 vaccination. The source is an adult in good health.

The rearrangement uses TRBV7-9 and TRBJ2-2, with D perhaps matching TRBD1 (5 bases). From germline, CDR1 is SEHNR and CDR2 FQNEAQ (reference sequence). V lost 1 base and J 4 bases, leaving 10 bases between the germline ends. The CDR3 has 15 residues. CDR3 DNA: TGTGCCAGCAGCTTAGTTGGACAAACCACCGGGGAGCTGTTTTTT. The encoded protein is CASSLVGQTTGELFF.

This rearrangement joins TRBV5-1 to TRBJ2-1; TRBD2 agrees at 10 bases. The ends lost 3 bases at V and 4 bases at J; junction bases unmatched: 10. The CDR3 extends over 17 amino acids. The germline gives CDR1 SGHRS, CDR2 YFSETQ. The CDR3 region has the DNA TGCGCCAGCAGCTCCCCGACTAGCGGGCCGGGTTACAATGAGCAGTTCTTC. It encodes CASSSPTSGPGYNEQFF.

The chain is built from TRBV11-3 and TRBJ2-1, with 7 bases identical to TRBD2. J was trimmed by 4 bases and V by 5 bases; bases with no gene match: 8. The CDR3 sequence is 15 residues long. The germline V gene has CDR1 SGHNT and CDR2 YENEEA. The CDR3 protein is CASSTGLRRYNEQFF. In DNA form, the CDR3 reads TGTGCCAGCAGCACGGGACTACGACGATACAATGAGCAGTTCTTC.

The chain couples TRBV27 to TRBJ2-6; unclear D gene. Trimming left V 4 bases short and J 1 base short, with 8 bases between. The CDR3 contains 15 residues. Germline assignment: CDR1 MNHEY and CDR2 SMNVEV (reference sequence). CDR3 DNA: TGTGCCAGCAGTTCGGCCCAATCTGGGGCCAACGTCCTGACTTTC. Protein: CASSSAQSGANVLTF.

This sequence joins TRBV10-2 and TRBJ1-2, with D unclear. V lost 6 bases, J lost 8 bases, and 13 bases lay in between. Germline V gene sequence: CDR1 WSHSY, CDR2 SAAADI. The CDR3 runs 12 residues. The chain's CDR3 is CASSPAEGGYTF. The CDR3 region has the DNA TGCGCCAGCAGCCCCGCGGAGGGCGGCTACACCTTC.

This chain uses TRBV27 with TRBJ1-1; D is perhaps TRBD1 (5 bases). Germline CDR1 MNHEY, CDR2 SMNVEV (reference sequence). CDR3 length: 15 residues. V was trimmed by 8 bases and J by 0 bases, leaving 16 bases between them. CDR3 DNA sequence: TGTGCCAGCTCCTCGCCGGGGGGAGTGAACACTGAAGCTTTCTTT. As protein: CASSSPGGVNTEAFF.

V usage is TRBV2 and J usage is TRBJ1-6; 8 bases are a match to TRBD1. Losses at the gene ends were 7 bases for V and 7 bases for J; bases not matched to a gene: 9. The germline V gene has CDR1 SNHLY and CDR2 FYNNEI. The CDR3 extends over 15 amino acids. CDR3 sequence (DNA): TGTGCCAGCAAAGCAGGGGGCTCCGGGAATTCACCCCTCCACTTT. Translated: CASKAGGSGNSPLHF.

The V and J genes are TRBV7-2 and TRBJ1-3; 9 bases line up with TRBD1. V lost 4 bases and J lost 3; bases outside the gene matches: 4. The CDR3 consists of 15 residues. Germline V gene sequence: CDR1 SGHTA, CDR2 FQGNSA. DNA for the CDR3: TGTGCCAGCAGCTCGACAGGGGGTGGTGGAAACACCATATATTTT. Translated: CASSSTGGGGNTIYF.

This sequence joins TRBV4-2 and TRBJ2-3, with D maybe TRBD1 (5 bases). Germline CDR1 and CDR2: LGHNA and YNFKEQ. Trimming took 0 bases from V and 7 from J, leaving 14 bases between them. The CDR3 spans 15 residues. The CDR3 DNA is TGTGCCAGCAGCCAAGAGCCCAGGGCTGAAAATACGCAGTATTTT. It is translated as CASSQEPRAENTQYF.

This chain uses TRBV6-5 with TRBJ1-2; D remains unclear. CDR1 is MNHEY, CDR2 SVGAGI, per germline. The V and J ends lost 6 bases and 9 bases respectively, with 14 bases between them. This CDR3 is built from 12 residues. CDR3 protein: CASSPAGNSYTF. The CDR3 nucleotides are TGTGCCAGCAGCCCGGCAGGTAACAGCTACACCTTC.

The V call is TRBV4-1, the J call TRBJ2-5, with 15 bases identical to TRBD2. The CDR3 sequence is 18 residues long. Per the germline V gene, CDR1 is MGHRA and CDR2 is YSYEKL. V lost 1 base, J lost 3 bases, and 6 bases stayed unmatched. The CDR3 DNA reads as TGCGCCAGCAGCCAAGGGTCGGGACTAGCGGGAGGTAAAGAGACCCAGTACTTC. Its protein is CASSQGSGLAGGKETQYF.

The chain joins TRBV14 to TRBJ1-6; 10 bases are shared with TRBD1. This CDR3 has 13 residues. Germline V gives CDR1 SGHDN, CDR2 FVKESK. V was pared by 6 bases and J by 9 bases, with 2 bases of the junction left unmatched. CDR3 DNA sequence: TGTGCCAGCAGGGGACAGGGGACTTCACCCCTCCACTTT. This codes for CASRGQGTSPLHF.

CDR3 protein: CATGVSTEAFF. The CDR3 nucleotides are TGTGCCACCGGGGTCTCCACTGAAGCTTTCTTT. The V call is TRBV24-1, the J call TRBJ1-1; D gene ambiguous. The germline CDR1 and CDR2 sequences are KGHDR and SFDVKD. V lost 9 bases to trimming and J lost 4 bases, with 8 bases between them. The CDR3 is 11 amino acids.

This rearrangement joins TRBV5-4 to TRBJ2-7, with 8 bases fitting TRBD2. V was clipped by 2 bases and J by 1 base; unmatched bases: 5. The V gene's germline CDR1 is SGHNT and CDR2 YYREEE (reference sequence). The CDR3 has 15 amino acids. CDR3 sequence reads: CASSFGAGDSYEQYF. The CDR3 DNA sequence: TGTGCCAGCAGCTTCGGAGCGGGAGATTCCTACGAGCAGTACTTC. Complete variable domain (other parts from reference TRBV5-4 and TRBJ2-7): ETGVTQSPTHLIKTRGQQVTLRCSSQSGHNTVSWYQQALGQGPQFIFQYYREEENGRGNFPPRFSGLQFPNYSSELNVNALELDDSALYLCASSFGAGDSYEQYFGPGTRLTVT.

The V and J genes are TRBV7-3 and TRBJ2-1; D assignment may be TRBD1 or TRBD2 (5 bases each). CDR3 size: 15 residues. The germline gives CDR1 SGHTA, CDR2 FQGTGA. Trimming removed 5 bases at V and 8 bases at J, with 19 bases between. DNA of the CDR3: TGTGCCAGCAGCCCGACGGACTGGCTACAGGATGAGCAGTTCTTC. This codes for CASSPTDWLQDEQFF. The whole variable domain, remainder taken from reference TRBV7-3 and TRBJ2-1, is GAGVSQTPSNKVTEKGKYVELRCDPISGHTALYWYRQSLGQGPEFLIYFQGTGAADDSGLPNDRFFAVRPEGSVSTLKIQRTERGDSAVYLCASSPTDWLQDEQFFGPGTRLTVL.

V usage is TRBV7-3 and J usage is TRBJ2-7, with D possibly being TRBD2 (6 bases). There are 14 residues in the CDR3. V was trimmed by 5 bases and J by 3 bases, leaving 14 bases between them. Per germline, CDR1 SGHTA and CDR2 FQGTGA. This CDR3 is CASSPLAGGYEQYF. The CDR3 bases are TGTGCCAGCAGCCCTCTAGCCGGGGGCTACGAGCAGTACTTC.